This entry is about one TCR beta chain. This sample was taken from a study of coeliac disease. Repertoires were generated with immunoSEQ multiplex PCR, while TCRdb's copy carries only in-frame clones and drops some. The table records fewer than 5,000 clones, 64% of them present only once. This CDR3 contains 17 residues. Germline V gives CDR1 SEHNR, CDR2 FQNEAQ (reference sequence). V shed 6 bases and J 4 bases; nucleotides not matched to a gene: 12. The clonotype originates from a woman aged 25 to 39 without celiac disease. Sequencing used lymphocytes from the gut lamina propria. The chain is built from TRBV7-9 and TRBJ2-1, with 10 bases aligning to TRBD2. For the CDR3, the DNA is TGTGCCAGCAGTTCCACCTCCACTAGCGGGGATTACAATGAGCAGTTCTTC. This gives the protein CASSSTSTSGDYNEQFF.